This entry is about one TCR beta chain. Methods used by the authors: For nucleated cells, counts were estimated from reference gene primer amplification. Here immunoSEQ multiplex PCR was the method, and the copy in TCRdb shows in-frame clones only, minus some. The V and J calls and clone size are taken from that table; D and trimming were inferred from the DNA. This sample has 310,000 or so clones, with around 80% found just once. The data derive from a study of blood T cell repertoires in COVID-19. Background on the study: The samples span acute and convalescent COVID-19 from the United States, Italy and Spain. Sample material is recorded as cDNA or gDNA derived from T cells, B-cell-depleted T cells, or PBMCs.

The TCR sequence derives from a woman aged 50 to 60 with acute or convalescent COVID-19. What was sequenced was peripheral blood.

This chain's CDR3 is CASSLGAPGGTDTQYF. In DNA, the CDR3 is TGTGCCAGCAGCTTGGGGGCTCCGGGCGGCACAGATACGCAGTATTTT. The chain links TRBV11-2 to TRBJ2-3; a possible D gene is TRBD1 (6 bases). The CDR3 loop spans 16 amino acids. Per germline, CDR1 SGHAT and CDR2 FQNNGV. The V end lost 3 bases, the J end lost 1 base, and 14 bases lay between the germline ends.